A selection of T cell receptor beta chains follows, all from one sample in a study of blood T cell repertoires in COVID-19. Some clones are missing from TCRdb's copy, which holds only in-frame ones; the method was immunoSEQ multiplex PCR. Of fewer than 500,000 clones in the sample, around 89% were seen once. Source material: peripheral blood. The receptors here all came from a woman in her twenties or thirties with acute or convalescent COVID-19. The CDR3 runs from the conserved cysteine through the conserved F or W. D genes are given only for firm matches. The listing skips clone size in some rows; elsewhere it reads once, few, many or a size class.

abundance,j_gene,d_gene,v_gene,CDR3nt,CDR3aa
.,TRBJ1-4,TRBD1,TRBV5-1,TGCGCCAGCAGCCGTGGGACAGCAACTAATGAAAAACTGTTTTTT,CASSRGTATNEKLFF
.,TRBJ2-7,.,TRBV5-8,TGTGCCAGCAGCCACCCCGGGACCTACGAGCAGTACTTC,CASSHPGTYEQYF
.,TRBJ1-5,.,TRBV2,TGTGCCAGCAGTGAGGGGGGGGGTCAGCCCCAGCATTTT,CASSEGGGQPQHF
.,TRBJ2-1,.,TRBV28,TGTGCCAGCAGTTTATATTACTACAATGAGCAGTTCTTC,CASSLYYYNEQFF
.,TRBJ2-1,.,TRBV7-9,TGTGCCAGCAGCACCCGGGGTTTCGAGCAGTTCTTC,CASSTRGFEQFF
.,TRBJ2-5,.,TRBV27,TGTGCCAGCAGTTCCCGCGGGGTTAACCAAGAGACCCAGTACTTC,CASSSRGVNQETQYF
few,TRBJ2-7,.,TRBV7-9,TGTGCCAGCAGCTCACAGCAGGGTAATTTCTACGAGCAGTACTTC,CASSSQQGNFYEQYF
once,TRBJ2-2,.,TRBV7-9,TGTGCCAGCGAGGGTTACACCGGGGAGCTGTTTTTT,CASEGYTGELFF
.,TRBJ2-1,.,TRBV6-7,TGTGCCAGCAGTTACTCCGGGCAGGGGAGAAGCTCCTACAATGAGCAGTTCTTC,CASSYSGQGRSSYNEQFF
.,TRBJ2-3,TRBD1,TRBV6-5,TGTGCCAGCCTTTCCGGGGACAGGGGGCGAGATACGCAGTATTTT,CASLSGDRGRDTQYF
once,TRBJ2-3,.,TRBV7-3,TGTGCCAGCAGCCAAAGGGGTGGGGATACGCAGTATTTT,CASSQRGGDTQYF
.,TRBJ2-3,TRBD1,TRBV18,TGTGCCAGCTCATCGCCGGGACAGGGCACAGATACGCAGTATTTT,CASSSPGQGTDTQYF
.,TRBJ2-2,TRBD2,TRBV9,TGTGCCAGCAGCGTAGCTGGGGGGGCGAACACCGGGGAGCTGTTTTTT,CASSVAGGANTGELFF
.,TRBJ2-3,TRBD2,TRBV2,TGTGCCAGCGACCGGCGGGGGGGCACAGATACGCAGTATTTT,CASDRRGGTDTQYF
.,TRBJ2-1,TRBD1,TRBV29-1,TGCAGCGTTATCACTACAGGGGGCAAGTACAATGAGCAGTTCTTC,CSVITTGGKYNEQFF
.,TRBJ1-1,.,TRBV9,TGTGCCAGCAGCCCATACGCAGGGGAGAGCACTGAAGCTTTCTTT,CASSPYAGESTEAFF
.,TRBJ2-1,TRBD1,TRBV3-1/TRBV3-2,TGTGCCAGCAGCTACACCGGGACAGGGGCCAATGAGCAGTTCTTC,CASSYTGTGANEQFF
.,TRBJ2-5,.,TRBV11-3,TGTGCCAGCAGCTTTGGGCAGGGGGAGACCCAGTACTTC,CASSFGQGETQYF
.,TRBJ1-5,.,TRBV5-8,TGTGCCAGCAGCTTTCGTTTTGGCAATCAGCCCCAGCATTTT,CASSFRFGNQPQHF
.,TRBJ1-1,TRBD1,TRBV7-9,TGTACCACAGGGGATTGGAAGAACACTGAAGCTTTCTTT,CTTGDWKNTEAFF
.,TRBJ2-7,TRBD1,TRBV5-1,TGCGCCAGCAGCGCGACAGGGCGTGAGCAGTACTTC,CASSATGREQYF
.,TRBJ2-5,.,TRBV25-1,TGTGCCAGCGGTGGTCAGGGGGAGACCCAGTACTTC,CASGGQGETQYF
once,TRBJ1-1,TRBD1,TRBV9,TGTGCCAGCAGCGAGGGACAGAGCACTGAAGCTTTCTTT,CASSEGQSTEAFF
.,TRBJ1-2,TRBD1,TRBV9,TGTGCCAGCAGCGCAGGGACAGGGATCTATGGCTACACCTTC,CASSAGTGIYGYTF
.,TRBJ1-1,TRBD1,TRBV10-1,TGCGCCAGACAGGGGACGAACACTGAAGCTTTCTTT,CARQGTNTEAFF
.,TRBJ1-6,.,TRBV28,TGTGCCAGCAGTTTATGGGGGCCAGGCGCCTTTTCACCCCTCCACTTT,CASSLWGPGAFSPLHF
.,TRBJ2-6,TRBD1,TRBV18,TGTGCCAGCTCAGTTACAGGACAGGGAGTCTCTGGGGCCAACGTCCTGACTTTC,CASSVTGQGVSGANVLTF
.,TRBJ1-6,TRBD1,TRBV7-2,TGTGCCAGCAGCTTACAAACAGGGGTTGACTCACCCCTCCACTTT,CASSLQTGVDSPLHF
.,TRBJ2-2,.,TRBV7-9,TGTGCCAGCATCCCGACAGGCCCGAACACCGGGGAGCTGTTTTTT,CASIPTGPNTGELFF
few,TRBJ1-1,.,TRBV5-1,TGCGCCAGCAGCTTGGCCGGGGAGATCAACACTGAAGCTTTCTTT,CASSLAGEINTEAFF
.,TRBJ2-2,.,TRBV9,TGTGCCAGCAGCGGTCTAGGAGGGACCGGGGAGCTGTTTTTT,CASSGLGGTGELFF
.,TRBJ2-5,.,TRBV12-5,TGTGCTAGTGGCACAGGTCAGGGGATACAAGAGACCCAGTACTTC,CASGTGQGIQETQYF
.,TRBJ1-2,.,TRBV12-3/TRBV12-4,TGTGCCAGCAGTTTAGACAGCACCCGCGGCTACACCTTC,CASSLDSTRGYTF
.,TRBJ2-1,.,TRBV4-1,TGCGCCAGCAGCCTCATTAGGGGGGAGCAGTTCTTC,CASSLIRGEQFF
few,TRBJ2-7,TRBD2,TRBV19,TGTGCCAGTAGTATGGGGACTAGCTACGAGCAGTACTTC,CASSMGTSYEQYF
.,TRBJ2-3,.,TRBV7-2,TGTGCCAGCAGCTTCGGGACAATCACAGATACGCAGTATTTT,CASSFGTITDTQYF
.,TRBJ2-1,TRBD2,TRBV5-4,TGTGCCAGCAGCATTCGGGGGGGGAATTACAATGAGCAGTTCTTC,CASSIRGGNYNEQFF
.,TRBJ1-2,.,TRBV19,TGTGCCGGCAGGGGATTTGACGGCTACACCTTC,CAGRGFDGYTF
.,TRBJ1-3,TRBD1,TRBV7-6,TGTGCCAGCAGCTCCGGGACAGGGGCTGGAAACACCATATATTTT,CASSSGTGAGNTIYF
.,TRBJ2-3,.,TRBV5-4,TGTGCCACCTCCCAGGAAGGAACCTTGACAGATACGCAGTATTTT,CATSQEGTLTDTQYF
.,TRBJ2-1,.,TRBV2,TGTGCCAGCGAGACCGGGACAAATTACAATGAGCAGTTCTTC,CASETGTNYNEQFF
.,TRBJ2-1,TRBD1,TRBV5-1,TGCGCCAGCAGCTTTGAGAGAAACAGGGGTGGAATCAATGAGCAGTTCTTC,CASSFERNRGGINEQFF
.,TRBJ1-3,.,TRBV3-1/TRBV3-2,TGTGCCAGCAGCCAAGGTCTGCTGTTCAGGGTAGATGGAAACACCATATATTTT,CASSQGLLFRVDGNTIYF
.,TRBJ1-2,TRBD1,TRBV3-1/TRBV3-2,TGTGCCAGCAGCCAAGGGGACAGGGCAGGCTATGGCTACACCTTC,CASSQGDRAGYGYTF
.,TRBJ2-7,TRBD2,TRBV19,TGTGCCAGTAGTAAGGGCGGGGGCTACGAGCAGTACTTC,CASSKGGGYEQYF
.,TRBJ1-4,.,TRBV9,TGTGCCAGCAGCGTAGATGGGAGGGAGGAAAAACTGTTTTTT,CASSVDGREEKLFF
once,TRBJ1-6,.,TRBV6-1,TGTGCCAGCAGTGAAACAGGGCGGGGGAACAATTCACCCCTCCACTTT,CASSETGRGNNSPLHF
.,TRBJ1-2,TRBD1,TRBV7-9,TGTGCCAGCCCAGACAGGGCTGGTGGCTACACCTTC,CASPDRAGGYTF
.,TRBJ1-3,TRBD1,TRBV7-9,TGTGCCAGCAGCCGGGACAGCAGAAACACCATATATTTT,CASSRDSRNTIYF
.,TRBJ1-5,TRBD1,TRBV6-1,TGTGCCAGCAGTGGGCCTCTGGGGACAGGGTGGGGCAATCAGCCCCAGCATTTT,CASSGPLGTGWGNQPQHF
.,TRBJ1-1,TRBD1,TRBV27,TGTGCCAGCAGTCACTATCAGGGGGGCACTGAAGCTTTCTTT,CASSHYQGGTEAFF
.,TRBJ2-7,TRBD1,TRBV6-5,TGTGCCAGCAACGGGACAGGGATTTTCTACGAGCAGTACTTC,CASNGTGIFYEQYF
.,TRBJ1-1,.,TRBV10-3,TGTGCCATCAGTGAGTCAACAGGGAAGAACACTGAAGCTTTCTTT,CAISESTGKNTEAFF
.,TRBJ1-2,TRBD1,TRBV28,TGTGCCAGCAGCGGGACAGGGGAACACTATGGCTACACCTTC,CASSGTGEHYGYTF